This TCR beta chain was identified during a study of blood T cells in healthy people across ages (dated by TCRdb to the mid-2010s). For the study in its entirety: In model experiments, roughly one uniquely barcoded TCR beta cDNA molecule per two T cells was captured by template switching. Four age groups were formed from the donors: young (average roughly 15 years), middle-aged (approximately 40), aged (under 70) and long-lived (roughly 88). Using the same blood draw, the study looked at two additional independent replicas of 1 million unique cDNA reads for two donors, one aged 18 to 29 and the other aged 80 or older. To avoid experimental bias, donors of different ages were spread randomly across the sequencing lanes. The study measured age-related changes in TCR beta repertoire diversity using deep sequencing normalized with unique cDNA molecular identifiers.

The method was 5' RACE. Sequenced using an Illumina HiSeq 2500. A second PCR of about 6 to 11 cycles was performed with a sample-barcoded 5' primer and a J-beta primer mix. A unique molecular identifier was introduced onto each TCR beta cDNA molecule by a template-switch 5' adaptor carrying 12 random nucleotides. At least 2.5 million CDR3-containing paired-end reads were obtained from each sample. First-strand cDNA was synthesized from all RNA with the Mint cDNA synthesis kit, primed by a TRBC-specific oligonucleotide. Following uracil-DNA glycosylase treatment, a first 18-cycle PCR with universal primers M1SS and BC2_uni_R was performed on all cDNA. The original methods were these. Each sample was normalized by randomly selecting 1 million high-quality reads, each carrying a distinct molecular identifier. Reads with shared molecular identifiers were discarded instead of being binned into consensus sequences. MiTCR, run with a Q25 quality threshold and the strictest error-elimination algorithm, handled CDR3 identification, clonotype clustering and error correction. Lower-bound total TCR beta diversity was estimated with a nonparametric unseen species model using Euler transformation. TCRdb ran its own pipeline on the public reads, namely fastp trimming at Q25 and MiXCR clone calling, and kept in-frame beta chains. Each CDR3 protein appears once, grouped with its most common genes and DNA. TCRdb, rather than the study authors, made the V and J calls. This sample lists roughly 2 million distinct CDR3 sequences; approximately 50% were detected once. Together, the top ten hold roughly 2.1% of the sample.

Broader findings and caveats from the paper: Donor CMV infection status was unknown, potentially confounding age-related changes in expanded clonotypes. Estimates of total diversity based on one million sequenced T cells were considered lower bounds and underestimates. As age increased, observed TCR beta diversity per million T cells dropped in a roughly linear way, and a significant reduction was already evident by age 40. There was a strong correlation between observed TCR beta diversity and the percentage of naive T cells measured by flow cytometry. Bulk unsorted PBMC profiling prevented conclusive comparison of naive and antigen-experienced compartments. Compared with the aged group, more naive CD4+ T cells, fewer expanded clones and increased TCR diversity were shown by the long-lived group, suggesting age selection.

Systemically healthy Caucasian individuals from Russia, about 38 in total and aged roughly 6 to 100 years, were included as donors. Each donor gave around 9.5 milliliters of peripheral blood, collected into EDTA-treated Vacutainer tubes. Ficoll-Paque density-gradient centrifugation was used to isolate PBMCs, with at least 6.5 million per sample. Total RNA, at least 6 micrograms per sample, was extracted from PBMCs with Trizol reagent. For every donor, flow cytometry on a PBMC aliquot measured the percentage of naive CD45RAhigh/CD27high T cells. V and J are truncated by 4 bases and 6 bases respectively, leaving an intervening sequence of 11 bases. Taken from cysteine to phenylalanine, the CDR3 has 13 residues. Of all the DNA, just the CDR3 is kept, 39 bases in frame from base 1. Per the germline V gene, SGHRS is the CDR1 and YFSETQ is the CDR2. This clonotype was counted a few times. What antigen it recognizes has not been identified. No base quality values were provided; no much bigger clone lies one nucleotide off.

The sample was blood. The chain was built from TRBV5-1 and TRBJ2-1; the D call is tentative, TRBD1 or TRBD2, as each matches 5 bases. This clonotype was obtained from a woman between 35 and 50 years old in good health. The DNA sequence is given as TGCGCCAGCAGCCACGAGGGGCGCAATGAGCAGTTCTTC. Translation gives CASSHEGRNEQFF.